This T cell receptor beta chain originates from a study of T-cell reconstitution after alpha-beta-depleted transplantation in children. This clonotype was observed once. Using unique molecular identifiers, the investigators prepared the TCRbeta library. One entry per CDR3 protein results from TCRdb running MiXCR on the PCR reads. Here the sample spans some 640,000 distinct CDR3 sequences, roughly 15% being singletons. The TCR sequence derives from a human donor who donated a stem cell graft to a child with acute myeloid leukemia. Specimen: PBMCs from the stem cell graft donor, collected from the stem cell graft.

The CDR3 protein is CASSPAGGLQETQYF. The CDR3, as DNA: TGTGCCAGCAGCCCCGCAGGGGGGCTACAAGAGACCCAGTACTTC. The chain carries TRBV7-8 and TRBJ2-5; a possible D gene is TRBD1 (7 bases). This CDR3 spans 15 amino acids. V was shortened by 5 bases and J by 2 bases, with 15 bases between the two germline ends. CDR1 is SGHVS and CDR2 is FQNEAQ in the germline V gene.